The present T cell receptor (beta chain) was sequenced within a study of sequential checkpoint blockade in melanoma (dated 2019 in TCRdb). Notes on the research overall: Patients were assigned by 1:1 randomization to either first-line nivolumab followed by ipilimumab (arm A) or ipilimumab followed by nivolumab (arm B). Maintenance nivolumab came after each of the two trial sequences.

Overall study outcomes, separate from this receptor: The response-prediction model combining TCR metrics and mutation burden needs validation in larger, independent patient cohorts.

V is cut back by 5 bases and J by 2 bases, with 6 bases in the junction unmatched. CDR1 is given as MNHEY and CDR2 as SMNVEV, both from the germline V gene (reference sequence). The CDR3, from cysteine to phenylalanine, totals 15 residues. CDR3 DNA only is kept here, 45 bases in frame from base 1. TCRbeta CDR3 regions were immunosequenced from genomic DNA with the immunoSEQ Assay. Before high-throughput sequencing, the genomic DNA was amplified using bias-controlled multiplex PCR. The paper's processing steps were these. To quantify the absolute abundance of each unique TCRbeta CDR3 region, the sequences were collapsed and filtered. Clonality, defined as 1 minus Pielou's evenness, was calculated using only productive rearrangements. A previously published method was used to identify clones with significantly greater frequencies in on-treatment samples than in baseline samples. The immuneACCESS repertoire file appears here via TCRdb, limited to in-frame rearrangements. These files lack a portion of the clones; in checked studies, under half of the deficit traces to unresolved V genes, and the cause of the others is not known. V, J and clone size are those of that table, while D and trimming were read from the DNA. The sample includes 21,000 or so clones, with 80% to 90% observed a single time. The ten largest make up roughly a tenth of the sample.

This specimen's treatment or condition label, per the study, means: randomized to nivolumab then ipilimumab (arm A) or the reverse (arm B). None of the trial patients had been given prior DNA-damaging chemotherapy. A FACS Aria II flow cytometer was used to sort live CD3+CD8+ cells that were negative for CD19 and CD56 from thawed PBMCs. The samples were obtained from melanoma patients enrolled in CheckMate 064, an open-label, randomized phase II trial testing sequential checkpoint blockade. Peripheral blood mononuclear cells were collected by leukapheresis, purified using Ficoll-Paque, and frozen in human serum containing approximately 9.4% DMSO. Immediately after sorting, the purity of sorted blood CD3+CD8+ cells was verified to be >98%, after which DNA was extracted. Regarding this clone: Its target antigen remains unknown. No per-base quality is available; no much larger clone lies one base away.

Recombination joined TRBV27 with TRBJ2-7, and 10 junctional nucleotides match TRBD2. This clonotype was sampled from a human donor with melanoma. The sequencing used CD8+ T cells sorted from blood (inferred from file names), collected from a patient given nivolumab and ipilimumab in sequence. The CDR3 protein: CASSPLAGDTYEQYF. At the DNA level, the sequence is TGTGCCAGCAGTCCCCTAGCGGGGGATACCTACGAGCAGTACTTC.